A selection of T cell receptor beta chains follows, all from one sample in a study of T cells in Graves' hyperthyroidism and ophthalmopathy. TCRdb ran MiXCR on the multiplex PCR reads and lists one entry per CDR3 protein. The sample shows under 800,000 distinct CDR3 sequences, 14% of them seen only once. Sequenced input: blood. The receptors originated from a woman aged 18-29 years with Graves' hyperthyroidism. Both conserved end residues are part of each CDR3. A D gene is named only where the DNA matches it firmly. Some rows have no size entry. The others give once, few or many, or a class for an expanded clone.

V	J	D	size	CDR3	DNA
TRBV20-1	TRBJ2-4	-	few	CSARPSGTHKNIQYF	TGCAGTGCTAGGCCGTCCGGGACACACAAAAACATTCAGTACTTC
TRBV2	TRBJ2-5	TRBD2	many	CASGLAGDTWGQETQYF	TGTGCCAGCGGACTAGCGGGCGATACTTGGGGCCAAGAGACCCAGTACTTC
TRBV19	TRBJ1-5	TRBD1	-	CASRKGGYSNQPQHF	TGTGCCAGCCGGAAAGGGGGCTATAGCAATCAGCCCCAGCATTTT
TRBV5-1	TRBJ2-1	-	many	CASSVQARMRGDEQFF	TGCGCCAGCAGCGTCCAGGCCCGAATGCGCGGTGATGAGCAGTTCTTC
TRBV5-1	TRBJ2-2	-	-	CASSLDLIAATGELFF	TGCGCCAGCAGCTTGGATTTAATAGCGGCAACCGGGGAGCTGTTTTTT
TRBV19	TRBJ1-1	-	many	CASSSALNTEAFF	TGTGCCAGTAGCTCGGCCCTGAACACTGAAGCTTTCTTT
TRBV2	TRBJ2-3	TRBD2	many	CASSGSGVITDTQYF	TGTGCCAGCAGTGGTAGCGGGGTAATCACAGATACGCAGTATTTT
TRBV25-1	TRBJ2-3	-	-	CASSVGVRPDTQYF	TGTGCCAGCAGTGTGGGGGTTAGGCCAGATACGCAGTATTTT
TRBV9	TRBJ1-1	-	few	CASSVDHEDTEAFF	TGTGCCAGCAGCGTCGACCATGAAGACACTGAAGCTTTCTTT
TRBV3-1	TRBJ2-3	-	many	CASSQDRGGVSTDTQYF	TGTGCCAGCAGCCAAGATAGGGGCGGGGTTAGCACAGATACGCAGTATTTT
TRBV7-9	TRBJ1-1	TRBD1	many	CASSLGQANTEAFF	TGTGCCAGTAGTCTAGGACAGGCGAACACTGAAGCTTTCTTT
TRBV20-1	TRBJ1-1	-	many	CSARQNSPEAFF	TGCAGTGCTAGACAGAATAGCCCTGAAGCTTTCTTT
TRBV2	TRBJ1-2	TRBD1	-	CASNFRTGDYGYTF	TGTGCCAGCAACTTCCGGACAGGGGACTATGGCTACACCTTC
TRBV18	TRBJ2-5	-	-	CASSPFTGIPETQYF	TGTGCCAGCTCACCGTTTACTGGGATTCCAGAGACCCAGTACTTC
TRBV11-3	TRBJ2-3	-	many	CASSLPFSTSRPDTQYF	TGTGCCAGCAGCTTACCTTTTTCGACTAGTAGACCAGATACGCAGTATTTT
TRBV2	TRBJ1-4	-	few	CASRSGEATNEKLFF	TGTGCCAGCCGGTCGGGGGAGGCAACTAATGAAAAACTGTTTTTT
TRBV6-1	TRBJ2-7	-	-	CASSEAGRDFSYEQYF	TGTGCCAGCAGTGAAGCCGGGAGAGACTTCTCCTACGAGCAGTACTTC
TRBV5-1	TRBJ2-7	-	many	CASSLAGAVYEQYF	TGCGCCAGCAGCTTGGCCGGGGCCGTTTACGAGCAGTACTTC
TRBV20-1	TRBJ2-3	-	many	CSASRSAQDTQYF	TGCAGTGCTAGTAGGAGCGCCCAGGATACGCAGTATTTT
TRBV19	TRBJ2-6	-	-	CASSIGGSGANVLTF	TGTGCCAGTAGTATCGGGGGATCTGGGGCCAACGTCCTGACTTTC
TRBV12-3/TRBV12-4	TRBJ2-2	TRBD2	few	CASSPSTSLATGELFF	TGTGCCAGCAGTCCCTCGACTAGCCTGGCGACCGGGGAGCTGTTTTTT
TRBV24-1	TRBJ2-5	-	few	CATGSPLTGTSGRVRETQYF	TGTGCCACCGGGTCCCCCTTAACCGGGACGAGTGGGCGAGTTCGGGAGACCCAGTACTTC
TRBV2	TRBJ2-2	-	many	CASKVRGTGELFF	TGTGCCAGCAAGGTCCGTGGCACCGGGGAGCTGTTTTTT
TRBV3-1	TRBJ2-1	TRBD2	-	CASSQEASGRYNEQFF	TGTGCCAGCAGCCAAGAGGCTAGCGGGAGGTACAATGAGCAGTTCTTC
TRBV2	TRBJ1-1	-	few	CAIEVQVNTEAFF	TGTGCCATAGAGGTACAGGTGAACACTGAAGCTTTCTTT